This passage covers 26 T cell receptor beta chains from one sample sequenced in a study of human CD8 memory T cell subsets. Generation of TCR beta libraries used UMI-labeled 5' RACE. TCRdb re-called the 5' RACE reads and gives one entry per CDR3 protein, without DNA. Its clone listing holds a few thousand distinct CDR3 sequences. Sequencing was carried out using CD8+ effector memory T cells (TEM) sorted from PBMCs. As for subset: effector memory CD8 T cells, CCR7- CD45RO+ CD95+. The receptors shown here come from a human donor in good health.

The CDR3 loop is CATSRDSGSEANYGYTF. The genes are TRBV15 and TRBJ1-2. Germline V gene data show CDR1 as LNHNV and CDR2 as YYDKDF (reference sequence). This CDR3 has 17 amino acids.

V gene TRBV5-1 combines with J gene TRBJ2-1; TCRdb names TRBD2, which stays unverified in the absence of DNA. The length of the CDR3 is 16 residues. Germline values: CDR1 SGHRS, CDR2 YFSETQ. The CDR3 protein is CASSHSTGTKYNEQFF.

The chain links TRBV15 to TRBJ2-2; TCRdb's D call of TRBD2 is untestable without DNA. Germline V lookup: CDR1 LNHNV, CDR2 YYDKDF (reference sequence). The CDR3 is made up of 15 amino acids. The chain's CDR3 is CATSSSAGVTGELFF. Full variable domain (remainder filled in from reference TRBV15 and TRBJ2-2): DAMVIQNPRYQVTQFGKPVTLSCSQTLNHNVMYWYQQKSSQAPKLLFHYYDKDFNNEADTPDNFQSRRPNTSFCFLDIRSPGLGDTAMYLCATSSSAGVTGELFFGEGSRLTVL.

Considering frequency, this clonotype is medium-sized. The rearrangement uses TRBV7-9 and TRBJ2-7; TCRdb proposes TRBD1, but this gene call is untestable without DNA. Germline CDR1 is SEHNR and CDR2 is FQNEAQ (reference sequence). The CDR3 totals 15 residues. CDR3 sequence reads: CASSHPGQGAHEQYF.

The V gene is TRBV6-6, the J gene TRBJ2-7; TCRdb indicates TRBD2, and absent DNA this call remains unverified. Germline V gives CDR1 MNHNY, CDR2 SVGAGI (reference sequence). CDR3 length equals 15 residues. This CDR3 is CASSYWQGDSYEQYF.

This chain links TRBV20-1 with TRBJ2-7; TCRdb reports TRBD1, a call that lacks DNA to check it against. The CDR3 extends over 15 amino acids. CDR1 is DFQATT and CDR2 is SNEGSKA in the germline V gene (reference sequence). CDR3 sequence: CSARDRGGPNHEQYF.

The V call is TRBV18, the J call TRBJ2-7; TCRdb calls TRBD1, which cannot be checked without DNA. The length of the CDR3 is 14 residues. The V gene's germline CDR1 is KGHSH and CDR2 LQKENI. CDR3 sequence: CASTDIEGAYEQYF.

The rearrangement joins TRBV7-7 to TRBJ1-1; the D call of TRBD1 rests on TCRdb alone, since no DNA is present to check it. Germline V CDR1 and CDR2: SSHAT, FNYEAQ (reference sequence). The CDR3 is 13 amino acids. CDR3 sequence: CASSRRAGTEAFF.

The CDR3 is CASSYGTETQAFF. V usage is TRBV5-1 and J usage is TRBJ1-1. The CDR3 is 13 residues long. The germline CDR1 and CDR2 sequences are SGHRS and YFSETQ.

The rearrangement links TRBV11-3 to TRBJ2-7. Germline-derived CDR1 and CDR2 are SGHNT and YENEEA. This CDR3 contains 12 residues. CDR3 sequence reads: CASSPSSYEQYF.

According to its frequency, this clonotype is medium-sized. CDR3 residues: CASSLGTGLNEKLFF. This chain uses TRBV28 with TRBJ1-4; no DNA is available, so the TRBD1 call from TCRdb remains unchecked. The CDR3 is 15 amino acids. The germline CDR1 and CDR2 sequences are MDHEN and SYDVKM. The whole variable domain, filled in from reference TRBV28 and TRBJ1-4, reads DVKVTQSSRYLVKRTGEKVFLECVQDMDHENMFWYRQDPGLGLRLIYFSYDVKMKEKGDIPEGYSVSREKKERFSLILESASTNQTSMYLCASSLGTGLNEKLFFGSGTQLSVL.

The V call is TRBV18, the J call TRBJ2-1; TCRdb's D call, TRBD2, is unchecked because there is no DNA. CDR3 length: 16 amino acids. Germline V lookup: CDR1 KGHSH, CDR2 LQKENI. This CDR3 reads CASSPGTSFLSAEQFF.

The V call is TRBV5-1, the J call TRBJ1-1; TCRdb indicates TRBD1, and absent DNA this call remains unverified. CDR1 SGHRS and CDR2 YFSETQ come from the germline V gene. This CDR3 region has 15 residues. The CDR3 here is CASSFSQGMFTEAFF.

This clonotype is classed as medium-sized by frequency. V gene TRBV7-2 combines with J gene TRBJ2-1. Germline V gene data show CDR1 as SGHTA and CDR2 as FQGNSA. CDR3 length equals 13 residues. CDR3 region: CSVSVLYSNEQFF.

The rearrangement joins TRBV5-4 to TRBJ2-2; with no DNA, the TCRdb D assignment of TRBD2 cannot be verified. The CDR3 extends over 12 amino acids. The V gene's germline CDR1 is SGHNT and CDR2 YYREEE (reference sequence). The CDR3 sequence: CASSSAGGELFF.

The chain carries TRBV5-6 and TRBJ2-7. The CDR3 is 12 residues long. Germline V gene data show CDR1 as SGHDT and CDR2 as YYEEEE. This CDR3 reads CASSLMNYEQYF.

The rearrangement links TRBV5-1 to TRBJ2-2; without DNA, the TCRdb call of TRBD1 cannot be checked. The CDR3 length is 15 residues. Per the germline V gene, CDR1 is SGHRS and CDR2 is YFSETQ. This CDR3 reads CASSLQGADTGELFF.

V usage is TRBV9 and J usage is TRBJ2-2. The V gene's germline CDR1 is SGDLS and CDR2 YYNGEE. CDR3 size: 12 residues. The CDR3 here is CASSVDTGELFF. Full variable domain (rest looked up from reference TRBV9 and TRBJ2-2): DSGVTQTPKHLITATGQRVTLRCSPRSGDLSVYWYQQSLDQGLQFLIQYYNGEERAKGNILERFSAQQFPDLHSELNLSSLELGDSALYFCASSVDTGELFFGEGSRLTVL.

The chain links TRBV7-6 to TRBJ2-3. CDR1 is SGHVS, CDR2 FNYEAQ, per germline. This CDR3 is built from 15 residues. CDR3 sequence reads: CASSRILGSTDTQYF.

This chain links TRBV2 with TRBJ2-5. Germline CDR1 is SNHLY and CDR2 is FYNNEI. The CDR3 is 14 residues long. The CDR3: CASSARVQQETQYF.

The chain combines TRBV4-2 with TRBJ2-2; as DNA is missing, the TRBD2 call by TCRdb cannot be tested. This CDR3 is 15 amino acids long. Germline values: CDR1 LGHNA, CDR2 YNFKEQ. CDR3 sequence reads: CASSQVAGEPGELFF.

The V call is TRBV9, the J call TRBJ2-2; TCRdb's D call, TRBD1, is unchecked because there is no DNA. The V gene's germline CDR1 is SGDLS and CDR2 YYNGEE. The CDR3 has 13 amino acids. The CDR3 loop reads CASSVEGAGELFF.

V and J are TRBV28 and TRBJ2-7. Germline V gene sequence: CDR1 MDHEN, CDR2 SYDVKM. There are 11 residues in the CDR3. Here the CDR3 reads CASTVGYEQYF.

This chain links TRBV6-5 with TRBJ2-2; without DNA, the TCRdb call of TRBD2 cannot be checked. The length of the CDR3 is 16 residues. Germline CDR1 is MNHEY and CDR2 is SVGAGI. The CDR3 region is CASSSTSRNRPGELFF.

The J gene is TRBJ2-1, the V gene TRBV5-5; no DNA is available, so the TRBD1 call from TCRdb remains unchecked. The CDR3 extends over 14 amino acids. CDR1 and CDR2 from the germline V gene are SGHKS and YYEKEE (reference sequence). CDR3 protein: CASSTGQDYNEQFF.

CDR3 sequence reads: CSARDLGGTEAFF. The chain links TRBV20-1 to TRBJ1-1; TCRdb picks TRBD1, but there is no DNA to check that call. Germline V gives CDR1 DFQATT, CDR2 SNEGSKA (reference sequence). The CDR3 covers 13 residues.